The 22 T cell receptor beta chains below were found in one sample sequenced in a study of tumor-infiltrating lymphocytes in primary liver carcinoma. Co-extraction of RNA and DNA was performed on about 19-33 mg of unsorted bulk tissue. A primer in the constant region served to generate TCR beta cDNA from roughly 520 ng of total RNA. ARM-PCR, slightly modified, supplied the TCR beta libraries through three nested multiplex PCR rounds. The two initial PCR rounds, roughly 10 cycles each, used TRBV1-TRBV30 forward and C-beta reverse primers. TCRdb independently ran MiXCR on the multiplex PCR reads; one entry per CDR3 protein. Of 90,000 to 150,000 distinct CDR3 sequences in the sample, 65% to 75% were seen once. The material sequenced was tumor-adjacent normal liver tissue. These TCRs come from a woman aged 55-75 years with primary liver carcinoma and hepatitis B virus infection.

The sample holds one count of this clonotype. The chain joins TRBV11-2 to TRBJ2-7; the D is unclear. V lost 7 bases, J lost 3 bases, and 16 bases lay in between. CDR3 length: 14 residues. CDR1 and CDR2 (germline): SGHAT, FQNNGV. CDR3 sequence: CASKLGSVNYEQYF. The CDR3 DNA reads TGTGCCAGCAAATTAGGTTCGGTGAACTACGAGCAGTACTTC.

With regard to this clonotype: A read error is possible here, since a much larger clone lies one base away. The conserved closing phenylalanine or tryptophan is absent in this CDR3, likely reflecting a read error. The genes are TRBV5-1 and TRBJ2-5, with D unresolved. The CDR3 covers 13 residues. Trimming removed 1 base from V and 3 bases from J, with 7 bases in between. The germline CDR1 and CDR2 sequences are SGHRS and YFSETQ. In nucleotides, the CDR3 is TGCGCCAGCAGCTTGTTGGGTGAAGAGACCCAGTACATC. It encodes CASSLLGEETQYI.

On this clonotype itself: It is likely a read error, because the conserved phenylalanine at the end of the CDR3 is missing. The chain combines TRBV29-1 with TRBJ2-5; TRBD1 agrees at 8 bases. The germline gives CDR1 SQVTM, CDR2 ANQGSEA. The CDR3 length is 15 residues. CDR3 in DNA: TGCATCGTAACCACAGGGGGGACTGCCCAAGAGACCCAGTACATC. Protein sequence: CIVTTGGTAQETQYI.

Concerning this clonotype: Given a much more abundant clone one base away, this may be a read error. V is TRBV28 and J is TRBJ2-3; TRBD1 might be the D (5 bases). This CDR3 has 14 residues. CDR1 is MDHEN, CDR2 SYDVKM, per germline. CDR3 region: CAGAPDGITYTQYF. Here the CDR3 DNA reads TGTGCCGGGGCCCCAGACGGCATCACATATACGCAGTATTTT.

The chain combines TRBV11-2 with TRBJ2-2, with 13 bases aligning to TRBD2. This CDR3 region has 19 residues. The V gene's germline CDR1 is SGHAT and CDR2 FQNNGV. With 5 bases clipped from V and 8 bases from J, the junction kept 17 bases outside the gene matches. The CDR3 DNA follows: TGTGCCAGCAGCCCCGACCTTGGGACTAGCGGGATAGGGACAGGGGAGCTGTTTTTT. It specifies CASSPDLGTSGIGTGELFF.

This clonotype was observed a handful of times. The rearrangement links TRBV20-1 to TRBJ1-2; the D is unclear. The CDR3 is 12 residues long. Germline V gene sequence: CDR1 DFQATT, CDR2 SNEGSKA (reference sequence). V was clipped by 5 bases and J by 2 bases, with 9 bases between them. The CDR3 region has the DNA TGCAGTGCTGGGCATATAAACTATGGCTACACCTTC. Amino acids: CSAGHINYGYTF.

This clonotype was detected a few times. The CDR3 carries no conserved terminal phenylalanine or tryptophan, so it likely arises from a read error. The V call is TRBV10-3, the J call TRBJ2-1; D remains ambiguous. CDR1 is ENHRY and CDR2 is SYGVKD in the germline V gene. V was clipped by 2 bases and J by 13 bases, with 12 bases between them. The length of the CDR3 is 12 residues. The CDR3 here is CAISEPGTQQFL. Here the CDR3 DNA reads TGTGCCATCAGTGAGCCGGGCACGCAACAGTTCTTA.

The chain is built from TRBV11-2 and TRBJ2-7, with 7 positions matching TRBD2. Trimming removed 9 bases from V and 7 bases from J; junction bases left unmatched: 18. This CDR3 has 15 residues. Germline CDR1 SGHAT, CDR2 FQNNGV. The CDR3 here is CASMNVGGVSGEQYF. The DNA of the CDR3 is TGTGCCAGTATGAATGTGGGAGGGGTATCTGGGGAGCAGTACTTC. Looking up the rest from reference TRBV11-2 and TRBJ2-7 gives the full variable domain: EAGVAQSPRYKIIEKRQSVAFWCNPISGHATLYWYQQILGQGPKLLIQFQNNGVVDDSQLPKDRFSAERLKGVDSTLKIQPAKLEDSAVYLCASMNVGGVSGEQYFGPGTRLTVT.

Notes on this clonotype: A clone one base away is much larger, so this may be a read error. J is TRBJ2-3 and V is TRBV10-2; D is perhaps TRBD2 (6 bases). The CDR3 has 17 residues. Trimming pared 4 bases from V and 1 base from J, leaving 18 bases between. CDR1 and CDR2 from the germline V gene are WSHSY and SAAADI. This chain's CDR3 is CASSGGGTVAGTDTQYF. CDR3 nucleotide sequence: TGCGCCAGCAGTGGGGGCGGGACTGTGGCTGGCACAGATACGCAGTATTTT.

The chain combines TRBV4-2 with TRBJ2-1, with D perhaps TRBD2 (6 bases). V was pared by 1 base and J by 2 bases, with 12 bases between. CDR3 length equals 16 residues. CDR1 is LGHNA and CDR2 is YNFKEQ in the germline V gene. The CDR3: CASSQGAEGAYNEQFF. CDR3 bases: TGTGCCAGCAGCCAAGGTGCGGAGGGAGCCTACAATGAGCAGTTCTTC.

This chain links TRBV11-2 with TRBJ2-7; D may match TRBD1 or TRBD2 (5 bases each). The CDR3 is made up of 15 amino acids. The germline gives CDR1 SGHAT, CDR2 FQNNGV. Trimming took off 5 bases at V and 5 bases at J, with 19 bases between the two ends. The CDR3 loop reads CASSLRWRGENEQYF. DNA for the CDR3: TGTGCCAGCAGCCTACGATGGAGAGGGGAAAACGAGCAGTACTTC.

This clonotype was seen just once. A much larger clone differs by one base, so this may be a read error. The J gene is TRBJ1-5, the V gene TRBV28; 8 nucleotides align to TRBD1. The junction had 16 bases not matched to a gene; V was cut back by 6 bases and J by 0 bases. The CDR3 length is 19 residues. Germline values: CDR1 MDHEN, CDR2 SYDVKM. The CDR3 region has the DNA TGTGCCAGCAGATTCGGGCAGGGGGCGACACGCTATAGCAATCAGCCCCAGCATTTT. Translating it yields CASRFGQGATRYSNQPQHF.

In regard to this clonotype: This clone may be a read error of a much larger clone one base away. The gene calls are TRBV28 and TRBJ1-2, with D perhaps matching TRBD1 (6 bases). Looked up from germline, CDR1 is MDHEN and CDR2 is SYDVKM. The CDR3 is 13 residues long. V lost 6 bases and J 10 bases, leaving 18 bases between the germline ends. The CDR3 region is CASRTPAGEDYTF. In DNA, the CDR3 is TGTGCCAGCAGGACCCCGGCAGGGGAAGACTACACCTTC.

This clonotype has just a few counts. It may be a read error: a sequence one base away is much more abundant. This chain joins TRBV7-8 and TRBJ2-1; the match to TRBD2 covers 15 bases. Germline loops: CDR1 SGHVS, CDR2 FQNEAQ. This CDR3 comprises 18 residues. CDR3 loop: CASSPRTSGRALYNERFF. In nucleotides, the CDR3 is TGTGCCAGCAGCCCAAGGACTAGCGGGAGGGCCCTCTACAATGAGCGGTTCTTC.

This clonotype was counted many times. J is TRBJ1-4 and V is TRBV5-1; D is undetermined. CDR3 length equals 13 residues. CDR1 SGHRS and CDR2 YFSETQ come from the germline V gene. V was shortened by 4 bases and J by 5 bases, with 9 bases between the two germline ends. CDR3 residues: CASSPGANEKLFF. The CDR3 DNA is TGCGCCAGCAGCCCGGGAGCGAATGAAAAACTGTTTTTT.

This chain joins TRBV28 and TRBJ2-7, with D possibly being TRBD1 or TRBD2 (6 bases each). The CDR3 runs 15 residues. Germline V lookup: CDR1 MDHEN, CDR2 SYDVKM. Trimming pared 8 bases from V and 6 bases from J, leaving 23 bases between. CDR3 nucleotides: TGTGCCAGCGCCCAGGGCAATCTCGGGGGCGGCGAGCAGTACTTC. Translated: CASAQGNLGGGEQYF.

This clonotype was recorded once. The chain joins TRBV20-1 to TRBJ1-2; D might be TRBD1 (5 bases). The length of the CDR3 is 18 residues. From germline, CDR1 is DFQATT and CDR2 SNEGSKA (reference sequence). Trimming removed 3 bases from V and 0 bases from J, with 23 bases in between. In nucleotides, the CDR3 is TGCAGTGCTAGGGGGGGTCGAACAGAGGCGACAGCTAACTATGGCTACACCTTC. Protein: CSARGGRTEATANYGYTF.

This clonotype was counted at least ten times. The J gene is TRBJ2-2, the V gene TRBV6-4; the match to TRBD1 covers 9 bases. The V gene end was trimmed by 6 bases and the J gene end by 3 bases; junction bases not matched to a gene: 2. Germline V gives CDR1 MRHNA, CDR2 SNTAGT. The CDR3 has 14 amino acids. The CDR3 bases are TGTGCCAGCAGAGGACAGGGGCACACCGGGGAGCTGTTTTTT. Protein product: CASRGQGHTGELFF.

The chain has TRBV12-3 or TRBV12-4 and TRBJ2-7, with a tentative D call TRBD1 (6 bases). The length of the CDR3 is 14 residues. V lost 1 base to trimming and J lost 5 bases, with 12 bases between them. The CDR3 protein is CASSLGLRDNEQYF. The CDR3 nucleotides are TGTGCCAGCAGTTTAGGTTTGAGGGACAACGAGCAGTACTTC.

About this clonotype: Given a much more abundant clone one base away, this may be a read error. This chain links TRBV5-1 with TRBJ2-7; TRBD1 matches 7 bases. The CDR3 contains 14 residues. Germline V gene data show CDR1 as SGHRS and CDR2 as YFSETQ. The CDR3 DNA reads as TGCGCCAGCAGCTTGCAGGGACAGCCCTACGAGCAGCACTTC. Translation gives CASSLQGQPYEQHF.

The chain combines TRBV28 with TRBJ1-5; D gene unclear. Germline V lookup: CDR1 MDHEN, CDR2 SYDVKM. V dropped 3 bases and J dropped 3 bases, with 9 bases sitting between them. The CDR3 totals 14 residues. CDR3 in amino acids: CASSFWGNNQPQHF. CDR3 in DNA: TGTGCCAGCAGTTTCTGGGGAAACAATCAGCCCCAGCATTTT.

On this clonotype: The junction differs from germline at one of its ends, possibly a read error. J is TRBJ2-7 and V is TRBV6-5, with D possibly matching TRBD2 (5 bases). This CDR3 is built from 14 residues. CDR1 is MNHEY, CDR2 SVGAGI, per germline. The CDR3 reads CASSAIDYSYVQYF. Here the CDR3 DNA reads TGTGCCAGCAGTGCAATTGACTACTCCTACGTGCAGTACTTC.